The present entry profiles one TCR beta chain with its context. Its antigen remains undetermined. No quality values exist for individual bases; no much larger clone is one base distant. The germline V gene encodes CDR1 MNHNS and CDR2 SASEGT. V is clipped by 4 bases and J by 4 bases, and the sequence between their germline boundaries is 11 bases long. The CDR3 numbers 13 residues from cysteine through phenylalanine. The read is trimmed to its CDR3 DNA, 39 bases read in frame from base 1. The cohort was made up of approximately 670 healthy bone marrow donors. At the time of sampling, all cohort members were nominally healthy, though unrecorded immune exposures were likely present. The donor tested CMV seropositive and was one of the 289 seropositive cohort members. A peripheral blood sample was collected from each donor, and TCR beta sequencing was performed on peripheral blood mononuclear cells. Genomic DNA extraction from the blood cell samples was performed with the Qiagen DNeasy Blood Extraction Kit.

This entry is derived from a study of cytomegalovirus exposure and HLA in healthy donors (TCRdb year 2017). A note on the overall study: According to an earlier analysis of 587 of the donors, 150 million to 200 million T cells yielded roughly 110 million unique TCR beta sequences and roughly 280 Gb of sequence data. Donor age, sex, ethnicity and CMV serostatus were compiled together with the repertoire data. Both class I and class II loci were covered by HLA typing, at four-digit resolution. The later analysis used no new phenotypic data to find candidate immune exposures, relying instead on TCR beta sequences and their occurrence across donors. All discovery cohort repertoires had been generated using a single sequencing platform. Besides the first cohort of hundreds of subjects, a separate validation cohort made up of over 95 different subjects was used. The study combined high-throughput TCR immunosequencing, statistical association of individual TCRs with disease status, and machine learning to predict cytomegalovirus infection status. Because of strong linkage in the cohort, roughly five DR-DQ haplotypes were treated as single units for association and clustering. Of the roughly 410 genotyped donors, 80% to 90% were placed in the genetic ancestry cluster associated with self-reported Caucasian donors. About 310 gigabases of sequencing data and 70 million to 100 million unique TCR sequences were included in an early release covering around 600 HLA-typed donors. The number of donors typed differed by locus, with roughly 620-640 for A, B, C, DRB1 and DQB1, around 560 for DQA1, about 610 for DPA1, and around 430 for DPB1. The study aimed to test whether signatures of past pathogen exposure could be identified by cataloging public T cell receptors. In an earlier analysis of 550 to 700 of the donors, high-throughput TCR beta sequencing was used to judge whether each TCR beta V gene segment behaved as functional or pseudogenic. A later analysis re-examined previously published TCR beta repertoires from roughly 650 donors and added high-resolution HLA genotyping to investigate patterns of TCR occurrence. Among almost 400 genotyped donors of the cohort, an average of 235,054 unique TCR beta nucleotide sequences were sequenced per donor, approximately 20% of them non-productive. Genome-wide SNP genotypes for about 55% of the roughly 670 donors were used in a later genetic analysis, which treated that subset as a discovery cohort. Using immunosequencing, the study profiled T cell repertoires from 550 to 750 subjects and related those repertoires to cytomegalovirus serostatus.

The library was produced with the immunoSEQ multiplex PCR assay. The multiplex PCR relied on a mix of 60 forward primers for TCR Vbeta segments and 13 reverse primers for TCR Jbeta segments. The CDR3 region of rearranged TCR beta genes was amplified from genomic DNA by a multiplex PCR assay. The amplified TCR beta libraries were sequenced on the Illumina HiSeq System as 87-base-pair reads. The original methods were these. A later analysis counted about 76 million unique TCR beta chains across the 690 or so repertoires, and 9 million to 14 million of these chains were shared by at least two donors. A nearest-neighbor algorithm error-corrected the raw reads and collapsed the reads into unique sequences, merging closely related sequences to remove PCR and sequencing errors. V, D and J gene segments were assigned by aligning CDR3 sequences to IMGT reference sequences. For a sequence to be retained, a match of at least six nucleotides was required to both a V gene segment and a J gene segment. A rearrangement was called productive if the CDR3 had no stop codons and remained in frame with V and J, and every other rearrangement was called non-productive. Following IMGT convention, CDR3 was defined as the stretch from the second conserved V-encoded cysteine to the conserved J-encoded phenylalanine. The earlier analysis of more than 450 of the donors excluded sequences that lacked an unambiguous match to a single V gene segment. In an earlier analysis of 587 of the donors, a V segment was called functional when productive rearrangements were above 56.7%, and segregating when the standard deviation between donors exceeded 5%. To diagnose cytomegalovirus status from the catalog of TCR beta chain sequences, a statistical classification framework was built. A later analysis assigned V and J genes by comparing TCR nucleotide sequences with IMGT/GENE-DB human TR gene sequences. Using the TCRdist pipeline, a later analysis assigned CDR3 sequences along with most-parsimonious VDJ recombination scenarios. In a later analysis, each TCR beta chain was defined by its CDR3 amino acid sequence together with its V-gene family, and reads without a unique V-gene family were excluded. In a later analysis, around 600 highly shared, low-generation-probability nucleotide sequences were removed to address suspected cross-contamination and a sequencing artifact. For each public chain, a later analysis derived a clonal expansion index from normalized ranks of inferred template counts within each repertoire. A later analysis computed generation probabilities with a VDJ recombination model fitted to out-of-frame rearrangements, and checked the results against IGoR. Hypergeometric tests were used in a later analysis to score TCR-TCR, TCR-HLA and TCR-CMV co-occurrence, with a repertoire-size bias correction applied to the TCR pairs. A later analysis estimated false discovery rates by permuting HLA or CMV assignments 20 times. A later analysis grouped co-occurring TCRs with DBSCAN, adding TCRdist sequence similarity when clustering within HLA-allele-positive subsets. Repertoires with fewer than 30,000 or more than 120,000 public chains were left out of co-occurrence clustering, as were a few repertoires with anomalous nucleotide sharing. What TCRdb holds here is the immuneACCESS table cut down to in-frame rearrangements. Part of the clones is not present; checked against another copy, under half of the missing clones reflect an unresolved V gene, and the others are unexplained. V and J calls plus clone size are reproduced from that table; the DNA served to infer D and trimming. This sample gives 180,000 or so clones in total; approximately 83% of them show up just once. Around a tenth of the sample belongs to the ten largest clones.

Broad study findings and their caveats: Across donors, most TCR sequences were observed very rarely, whereas some public TCRs were present in many individuals. Because some donors lacked HLA typing at each locus, the association tests relied only on the typed subset. In a later analysis, 16,951 TCR beta sequences were associated with specific HLA alleles at a false discovery rate of 0.05. A later analysis reported that several top co-occurrence clusters appeared linked to parvovirus B19, influenza, CMV and Epstein-Barr virus. An earlier analysis of some 590 of the donors showed that most TCR beta V segments appeared in productive rearrangements either about 87% or about 30% of the time, which broadly matched IMGT annotations. A further reported finding was that TCR beta sequences accurately predicted the HLA-A and HLA-B alleles for most subjects in the first cohort. In a later analysis, most CMV-associated TCR beta chains were found to appear HLA-restricted, with HLA associations seemingly driven largely by CMV exposure. The study gave a list of under 200 TCR beta chains associated with cytomegalovirus. The authors suggested that the approach could potentially be extended to other disease states and immunological phenotypes. This cohort had only TCR beta chains sequenced, and the lack of alpha or paired-chain data limited which features could be detected. Sequencing depth was assumed to be roughly uniform across donors in the presence/absence analyses, though that assumption may not hold. Because the 87-base-pair reads could not distinguish some IMGT-functional V segments, including TRBV6-2 and TRBV6-3, those segments were excluded. Because counts were too low, approximately 18 rarely observed V segments, including chromosome 9 orphons, were excluded from the earlier analysis of 587 of the donors. V-gene and J-gene trimming of TCR beta chains was associated with a missense DCLRE1C variant in a later genetic analysis, and the association was replicated in an independent cohort. A group of highly shared sequence variants was considered likely to be a technical artifact of the sequencing pipeline. Compared with equally common non-associated chains, HLA-associated TCR beta chains in a later analysis were more clonally expanded and had lower generation probabilities. Immune exposure information for the cohort was limited to CMV serostatus. Correlated functional status among segregating V segments might reflect linkage disequilibrium, but an unknown experimental factor could not be ruled out. When HLA alleles, especially DR and DQ, strongly co-occurred, TCR associations were difficult to assign to individual alleles. A later analysis found that TCR association rates varied across HLA loci, with DRB1 alleles showing the most associated TCRs and HLA-C alleles the fewest. According to a later genetic analysis, donors in an Asian-associated ancestry cluster had fewer N-insertions in productive TCRs than the approximately 610-donor mean. The classifier was reported to diagnose cytomegalovirus status with high specificity and sensitivity in both the original cohort and the validation cohort. In vitro tests confirmed that a few of the cytomegalovirus-associated TCR beta chains recognize cytomegalovirus antigens.

Sequenced material: PBMCs. Here the chain combines TRBV6-1 and TRBJ2-7; the D segment could be TRBD2, given 5 matching bases. The TCR originated in a man aged 18 to 29 in good health and CMV-seropositive. CDR3 loop: CASSASGLYEQYF. The nucleotide sequence is TGTGCCAGCAGTGCCTCCGGACTGTACGAGCAGTACTTC.